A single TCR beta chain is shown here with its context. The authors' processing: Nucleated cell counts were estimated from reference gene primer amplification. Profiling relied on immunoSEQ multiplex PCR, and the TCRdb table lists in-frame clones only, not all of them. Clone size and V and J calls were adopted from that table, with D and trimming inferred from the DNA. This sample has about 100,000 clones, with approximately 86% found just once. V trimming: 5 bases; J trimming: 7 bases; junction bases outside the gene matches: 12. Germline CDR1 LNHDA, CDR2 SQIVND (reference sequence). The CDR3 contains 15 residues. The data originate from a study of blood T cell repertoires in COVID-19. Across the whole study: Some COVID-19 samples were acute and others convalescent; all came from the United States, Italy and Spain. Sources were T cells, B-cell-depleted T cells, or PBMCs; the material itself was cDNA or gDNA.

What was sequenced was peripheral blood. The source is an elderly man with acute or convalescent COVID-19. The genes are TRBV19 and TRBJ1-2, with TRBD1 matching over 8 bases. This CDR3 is CASSQMDRALRGYTF. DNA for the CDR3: TGTGCCAGTAGTCAAATGGACAGGGCCCTACGTGGCTACACCTTC.